This TCR beta chain was recovered during a study of radiation and T cells in renal cell carcinoma. Study background: Nephrectomy followed 15 Gy stereotactic body radiation by 4 weeks.

Notes on this clone: The antigen is unknown.

General observations from the study: Top tumor clonotypes rose in blood 2 weeks post-radiation, then contracted.

Method: immunoSEQ multiplex PCR; TCRdb's copy keeps in-frame clones and lacks some. Of 100,000 to 150,000 clones detected, approximately 78% appear once; the ten largest clones hold approximately 3%. V trimming: 2 bases; J trimming: 2 bases; junction bases outside the gene matches: 3. This CDR3 comprises 16 residues. Germline V gene lookup returns CDR1 SGHNT and CDR2 YYREEE (reference sequence). As to time point: baseline pretreatment blood. Treatment defined: 15 Gy SBRT to primary tumor, nephrectomy 4 weeks later. Radiation-treated patients gave blood at baseline, week 2 and week 4. The tumor was a clear cell renal cell carcinoma.

The starting material was blood, obtained from a patient whose treatment included radiotherapy and nephrectomy. This TCR derives from a woman between 55 and 75 years old with renal cell carcinoma. This chain joins TRBV5-4 and TRBJ2-3, with 12 bases identical to TRBD2. In DNA, the CDR3 is TGTGCCAGCAGCTTTCGACTAGCGGGAGTCACAGATACGCAGTATTTT. Protein sequence: CASSFRLAGVTDTQYF.